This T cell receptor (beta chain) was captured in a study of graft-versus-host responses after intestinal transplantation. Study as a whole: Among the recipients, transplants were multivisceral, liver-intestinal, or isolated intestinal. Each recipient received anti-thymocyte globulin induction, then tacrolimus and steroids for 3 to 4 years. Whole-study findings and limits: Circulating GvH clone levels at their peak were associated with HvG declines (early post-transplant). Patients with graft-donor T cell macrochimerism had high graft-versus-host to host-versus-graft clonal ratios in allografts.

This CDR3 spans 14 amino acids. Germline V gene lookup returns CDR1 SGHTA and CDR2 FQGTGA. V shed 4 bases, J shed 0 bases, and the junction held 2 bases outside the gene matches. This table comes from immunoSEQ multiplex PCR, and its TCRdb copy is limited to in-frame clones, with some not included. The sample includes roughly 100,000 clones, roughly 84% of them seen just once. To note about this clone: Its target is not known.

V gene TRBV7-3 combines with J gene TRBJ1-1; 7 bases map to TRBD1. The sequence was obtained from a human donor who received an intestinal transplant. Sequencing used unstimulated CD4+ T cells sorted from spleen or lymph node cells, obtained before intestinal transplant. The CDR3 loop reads CASSSGGVNTEAFF. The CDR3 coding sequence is TGTGCCAGCAGCTCAGGGGGGGTGAACACTGAAGCTTTCTTT.